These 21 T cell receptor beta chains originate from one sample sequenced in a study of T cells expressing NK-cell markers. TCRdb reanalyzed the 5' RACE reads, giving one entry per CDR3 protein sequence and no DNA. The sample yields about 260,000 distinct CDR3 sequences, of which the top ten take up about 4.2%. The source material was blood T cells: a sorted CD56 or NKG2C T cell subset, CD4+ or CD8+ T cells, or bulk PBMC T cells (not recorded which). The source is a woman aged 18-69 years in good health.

CDR3 in amino acids: CSAAGWGTDTQYF. The V and J genes are TRBV20-1 and TRBJ2-3; TCRdb calls TRBD2, which cannot be checked without DNA. CDR1 is DFQATT, CDR2 SNEGSKA, per germline (reference sequence). This CDR3 contains 13 residues.

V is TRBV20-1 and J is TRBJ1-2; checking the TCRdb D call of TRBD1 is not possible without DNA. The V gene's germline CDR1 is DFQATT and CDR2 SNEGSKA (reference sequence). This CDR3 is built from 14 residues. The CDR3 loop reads CSASWDRSFYGYTF.

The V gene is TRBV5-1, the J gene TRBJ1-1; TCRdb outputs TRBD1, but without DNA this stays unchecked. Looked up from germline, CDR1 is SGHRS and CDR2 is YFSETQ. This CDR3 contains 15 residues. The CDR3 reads CASSPEDRGYTEAFF.

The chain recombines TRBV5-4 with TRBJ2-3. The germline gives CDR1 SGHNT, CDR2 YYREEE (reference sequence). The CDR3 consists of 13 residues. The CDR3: CASSSTPTDTQYF.

CDR3: CASSPTGTYSYEQYF. V usage is TRBV6-1 and J usage is TRBJ2-7; the TCRdb D gene call, TRBD2, has no DNA to confirm it. Germline assignment: CDR1 MNHNS and CDR2 SASEGT. The CDR3 runs 15 residues.

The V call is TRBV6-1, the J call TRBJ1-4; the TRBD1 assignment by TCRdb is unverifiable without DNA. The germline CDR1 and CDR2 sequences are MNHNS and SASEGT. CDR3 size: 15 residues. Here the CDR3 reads CASRPQGEANEKLFF.

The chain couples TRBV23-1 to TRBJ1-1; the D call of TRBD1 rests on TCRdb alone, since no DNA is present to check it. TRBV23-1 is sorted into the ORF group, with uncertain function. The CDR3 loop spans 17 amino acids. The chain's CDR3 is CASSQSPRDRGLGEAFF.

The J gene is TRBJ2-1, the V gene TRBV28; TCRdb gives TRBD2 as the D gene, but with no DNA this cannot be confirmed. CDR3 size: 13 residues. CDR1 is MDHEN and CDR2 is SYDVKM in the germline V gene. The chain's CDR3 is CASTPGPPFAQFF.

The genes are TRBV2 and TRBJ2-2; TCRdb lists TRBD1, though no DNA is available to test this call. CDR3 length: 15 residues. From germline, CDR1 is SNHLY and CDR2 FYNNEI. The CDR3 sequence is CASCSDRGATGELFF.

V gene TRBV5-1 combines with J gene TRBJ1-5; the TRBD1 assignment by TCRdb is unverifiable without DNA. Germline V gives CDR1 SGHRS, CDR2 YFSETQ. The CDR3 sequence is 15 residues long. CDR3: CASSLGAGDYQPQHF.

CDR3 residues: CASSSGYTGELFF. V gene TRBV7-2 combines with J gene TRBJ2-2. CDR1 and CDR2 (germline): SGHTA, FQGNSA. This CDR3 has 13 residues.

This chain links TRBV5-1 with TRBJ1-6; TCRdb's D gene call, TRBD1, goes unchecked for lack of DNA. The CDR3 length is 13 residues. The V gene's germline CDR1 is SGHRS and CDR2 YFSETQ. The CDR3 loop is CASSGQVNSPLHF.

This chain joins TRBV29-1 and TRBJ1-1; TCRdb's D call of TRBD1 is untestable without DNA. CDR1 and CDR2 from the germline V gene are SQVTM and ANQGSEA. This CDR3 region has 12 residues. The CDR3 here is CSVGQPNTEAFF.

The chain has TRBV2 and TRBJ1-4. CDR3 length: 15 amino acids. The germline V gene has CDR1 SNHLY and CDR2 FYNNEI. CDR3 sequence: CASTGSRGGNEKLFF.

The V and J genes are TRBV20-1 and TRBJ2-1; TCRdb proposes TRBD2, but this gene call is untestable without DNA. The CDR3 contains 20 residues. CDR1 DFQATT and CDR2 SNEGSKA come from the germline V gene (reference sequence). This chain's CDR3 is CSARSPDGTSGSGSYNEQFF.

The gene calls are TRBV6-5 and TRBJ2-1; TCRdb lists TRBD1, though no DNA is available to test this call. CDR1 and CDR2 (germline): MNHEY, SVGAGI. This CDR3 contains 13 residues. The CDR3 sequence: CASSYPGNNEQFF.

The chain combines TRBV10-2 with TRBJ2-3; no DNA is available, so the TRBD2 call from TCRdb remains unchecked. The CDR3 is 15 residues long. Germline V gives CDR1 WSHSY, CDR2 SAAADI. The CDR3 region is CASSEAGGSTDTQYF.

CDR3 region: CASSFDRREFF. This chain uses TRBV5-6 with TRBJ2-1. This CDR3 has 11 amino acids. Germline V lookup: CDR1 SGHDT, CDR2 YYEEEE.

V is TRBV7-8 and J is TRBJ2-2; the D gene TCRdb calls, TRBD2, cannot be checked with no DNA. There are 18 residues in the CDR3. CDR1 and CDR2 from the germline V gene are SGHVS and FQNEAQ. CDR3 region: CASSRLLAGGPSTGELFF. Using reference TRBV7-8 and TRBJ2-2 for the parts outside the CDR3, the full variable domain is GAGVSQSPRYKVAKRGQDVALRCDPISGHVSLFWYQQALGQGPEFLTYFQNEAQLDKSGLPSDRFFAERPEGSVSTLKIQRTQQEDSAVYLCASSRLLAGGPSTGELFFGEGSRLTVL.

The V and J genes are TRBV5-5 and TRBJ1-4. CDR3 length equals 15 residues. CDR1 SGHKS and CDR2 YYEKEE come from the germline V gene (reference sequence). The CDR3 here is CASSFARATNEKLFF.

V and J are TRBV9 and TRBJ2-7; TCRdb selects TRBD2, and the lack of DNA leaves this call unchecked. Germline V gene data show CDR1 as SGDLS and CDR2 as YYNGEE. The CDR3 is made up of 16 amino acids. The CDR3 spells CASSAGLGKEGYEQYF. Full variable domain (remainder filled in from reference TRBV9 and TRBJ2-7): DSGVTQTPKHLITATGQRVTLRCSPRSGDLSVYWYQQSLDQGLQFLIQYYNGEERAKGNILERFSAQQFPDLHSELNLSSLELGDSALYFCASSAGLGKEGYEQYFGPGTRLTVT.